This T cell receptor (beta chain) was sequenced for a study of T cell responses to AZD1222 COVID-19 vaccine. Across the study: Second doses at about 4 or about 12 weeks were pooled. Points from the study as a whole: Targets within unmutated variant regions were reportedly found for nearly half of spike-specific TCRs. Females made up more of the donors, who were largely white British, and clonal diversity may have come out too low. Repertoire sampling occurred only after the peak T cell response.

This table comes from immunoSEQ multiplex PCR, and its TCRdb copy is limited to in-frame clones, with some not included. The profile shows around 100,000 clones, roughly 90% of them singletons. As for this clone: Its specificity is unknown.

This CDR3 comprises 17 residues. The germline gives CDR1 SGHVS, CDR2 FQNEAQ. Unmatched junction bases numbered 9, after V lost 6 bases and J lost 0 bases. The genes are TRBV7-8 and TRBJ1-5, with 9 bases fitting TRBD1. The receptor's source is an adult in good health. The specimen comprised peripheral blood, sampled on day 0 of AZD1222 vaccination. CDR3 protein: CASSNPWDRDSNQPQHF. The CDR3 bases are TGTGCCAGCAGTAACCCATGGGACAGGGATAGCAATCAGCCCCAGCATTTT. The full variable domain, rest sourced from reference TRBV7-8 and TRBJ1-5, is GAGVSQSPRYKVAKRGQDVALRCDPISGHVSLFWYQQALGQGPEFLTYFQNEAQLDKSGLPSDRFFAERPEGSVSTLKIQRTQQEDSAVYLCASSNPWDRDSNQPQHFGDGTRLSIL.